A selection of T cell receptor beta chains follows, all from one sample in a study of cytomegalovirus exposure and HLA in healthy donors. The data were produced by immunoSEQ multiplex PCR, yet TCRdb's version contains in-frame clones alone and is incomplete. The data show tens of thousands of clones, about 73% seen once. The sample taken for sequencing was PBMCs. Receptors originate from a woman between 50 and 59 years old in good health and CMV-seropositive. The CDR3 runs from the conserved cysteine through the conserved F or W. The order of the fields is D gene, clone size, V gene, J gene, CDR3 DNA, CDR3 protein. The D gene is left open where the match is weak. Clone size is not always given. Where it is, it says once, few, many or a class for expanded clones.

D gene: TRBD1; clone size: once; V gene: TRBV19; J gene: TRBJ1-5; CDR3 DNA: TGTGCCAGTAGGCCCGGGACAGGGGGACAGCCCCAGCATTTT; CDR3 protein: CASRPGTGGQPQHF
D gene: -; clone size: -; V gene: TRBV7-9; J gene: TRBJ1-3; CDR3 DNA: TGTGCCAGCAGCTTAAATACCTCGGGACATGTCATAAACACCATATATTTT; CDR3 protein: CASSLNTSGHVINTIYF
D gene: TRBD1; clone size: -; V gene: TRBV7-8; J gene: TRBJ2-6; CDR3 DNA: TGTGCCAGCAGCTTAGCCTCGACAGGGTACGGCTCTGGGGCCAACGTCCTGACTTTC; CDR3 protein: CASSLASTGYGSGANVLTF
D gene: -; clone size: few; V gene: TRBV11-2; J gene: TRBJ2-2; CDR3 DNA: TGTGCCAGCAGCTTAGACAGGAACACCGGGGAGCTGTTTTTT; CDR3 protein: CASSLDRNTGELFF
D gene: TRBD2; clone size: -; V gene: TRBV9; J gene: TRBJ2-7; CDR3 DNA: TGTGCCAGCAGCGTCTTAGCGGGAGGGCCCTACGAGCAGTACTTC; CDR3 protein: CASSVLAGGPYEQYF
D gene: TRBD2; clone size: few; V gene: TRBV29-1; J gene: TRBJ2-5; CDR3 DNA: TGCAGCGTTAGTTCGGGGGGGCGAGGAGAGACCCAGTACTTC; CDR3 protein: CSVSSGGRGETQYF
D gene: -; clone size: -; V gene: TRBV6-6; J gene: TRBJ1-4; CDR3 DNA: TGTGCCAGCAGTAAGCCACAGGGCACTGAACGTGAAAAACTGTTTTTT; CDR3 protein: CASSKPQGTEREKLFF
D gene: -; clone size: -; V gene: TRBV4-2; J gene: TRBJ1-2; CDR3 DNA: TGTGCCAGCAGCCAAGAAGCATGGGGGGACTATGGCTACACCTTC; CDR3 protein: CASSQEAWGDYGYTF
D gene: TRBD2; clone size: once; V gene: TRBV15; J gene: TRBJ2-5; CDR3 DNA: TGTGCCACCAGCAGAGACGGGACTATCGAAGAGACCCAGTACTTC; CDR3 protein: CATSRDGTIEETQYF
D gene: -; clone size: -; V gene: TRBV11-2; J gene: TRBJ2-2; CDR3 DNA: TGTGCCAGCAGCTTATTGGGAGGGGGGCGCGCGGCCGGGGAGCTGTTTTTT; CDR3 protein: CASSLLGGGRAAGELFF
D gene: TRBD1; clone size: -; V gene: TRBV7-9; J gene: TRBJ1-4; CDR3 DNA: TGTTCCAGCAGCCCGGGGACAGGGGGGGCAACTAATGAAAAACTGTTTTTT; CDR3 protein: CSSSPGTGGATNEKLFF
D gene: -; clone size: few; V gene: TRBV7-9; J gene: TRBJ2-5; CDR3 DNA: TGTTCCAGCAGCTTGACCGCGGGGACCCAGTACTTC; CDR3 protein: CSSSLTAGTQYF
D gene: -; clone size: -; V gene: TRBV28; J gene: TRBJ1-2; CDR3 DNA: TGTGCCAGCAGTTTAAGGGGGGGGGCGTCGGGCTACACCTTC; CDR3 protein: CASSLRGGASGYTF
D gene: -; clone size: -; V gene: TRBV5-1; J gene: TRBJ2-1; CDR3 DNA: TGCGCCAGCAGCGCCTGGCCTCATCAGTTCTTC; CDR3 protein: CASSAWPHQFF
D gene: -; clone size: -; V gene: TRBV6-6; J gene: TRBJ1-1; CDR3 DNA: TGTGCCAGCAGTTACTCGATGGCAGGGTTAGGGGAAGCTTTCTTT; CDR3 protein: CASSYSMAGLGEAFF
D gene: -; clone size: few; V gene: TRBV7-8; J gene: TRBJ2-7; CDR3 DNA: TGTGCCAGCAGCACAAACTACGAGCAGTACTTC; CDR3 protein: CASSTNYEQYF
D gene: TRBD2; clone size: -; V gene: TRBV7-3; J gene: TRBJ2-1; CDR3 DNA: TGTGCCAGCAGCCACATCGTAGCGGGAACCCACAATGAGCAGTTCTTC; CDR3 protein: CASSHIVAGTHNEQFF
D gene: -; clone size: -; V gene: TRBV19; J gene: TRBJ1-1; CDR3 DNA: TGTGCCAGTGCGGGAAGGTGGAACACTGAAGCTTTCTTT; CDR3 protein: CASAGRWNTEAFF
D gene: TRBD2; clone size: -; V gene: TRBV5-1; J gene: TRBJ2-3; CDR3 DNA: TGCGCCAGCAGCCCGGGACTAGTGGTTACCACAGATACGCAGTATTTT; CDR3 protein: CASSPGLVVTTDTQYF
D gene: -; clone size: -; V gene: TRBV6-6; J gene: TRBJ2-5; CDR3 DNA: TGTGCCAGCAGTTACTCGGGGAGTTGGGATGAGACCCAGTACTTC; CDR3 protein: CASSYSGSWDETQYF
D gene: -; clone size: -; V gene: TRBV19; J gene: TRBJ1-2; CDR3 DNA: TGTGCCAGTAGGATCGGGGGGGCGGGGAGCTATGGCTACACCTTC; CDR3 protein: CASRIGGAGSYGYTF
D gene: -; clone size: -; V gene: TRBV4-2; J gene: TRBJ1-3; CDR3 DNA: TGTGCCAGCAGGGATGACAGCAGCTCTGGAAACACCATATATTTT; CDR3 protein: CASRDDSSSGNTIYF
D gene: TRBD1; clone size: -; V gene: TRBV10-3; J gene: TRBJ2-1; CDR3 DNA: TGTGCCTCAAACGGTAAACAGGGGGGAGATGAGCAGTTCTTC; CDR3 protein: CASNGKQGGDEQFF
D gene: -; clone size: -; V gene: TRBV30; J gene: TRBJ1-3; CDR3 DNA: TGTGCCTGGAGTGTACAATCAGGTTTTGGGGGAAACACCATATATTTT; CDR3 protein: CAWSVQSGFGGNTIYF
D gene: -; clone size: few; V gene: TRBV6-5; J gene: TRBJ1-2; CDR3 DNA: TGTGCCACCCTGAACGACAACCTCTATGGCTACACCTTC; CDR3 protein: CATLNDNLYGYTF
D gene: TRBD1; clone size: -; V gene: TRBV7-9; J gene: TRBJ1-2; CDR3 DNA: TGTGCCAGCAGCGTAGGGAAGGGACAGCACTATGGCTACACCTTC; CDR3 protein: CASSVGKGQHYGYTF
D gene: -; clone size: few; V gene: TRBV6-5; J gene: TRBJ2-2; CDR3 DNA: TGTGCCCGAGAGGGAGGCCGGGGAGCTGTTTTT; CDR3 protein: CAREGGRGAVF
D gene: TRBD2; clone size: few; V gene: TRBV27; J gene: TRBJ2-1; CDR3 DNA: TGTGCCAGCAGTCCTCTGGGACTAGCGGACAATGAGCAGTTCTTC; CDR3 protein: CASSPLGLADNEQFF
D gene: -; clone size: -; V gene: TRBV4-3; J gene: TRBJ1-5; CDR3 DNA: TGCGCCAGCAGCCAAGATTTAGGGGGGGGTAGCAATCAGCCCCAGCATTTT; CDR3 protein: CASSQDLGGGSNQPQHF
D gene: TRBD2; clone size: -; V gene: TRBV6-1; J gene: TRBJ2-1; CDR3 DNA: TGTGCCAGCAGACAGCGGGAGACAGGTGAGCAGTTCTTC; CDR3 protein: CASRQRETGEQFF
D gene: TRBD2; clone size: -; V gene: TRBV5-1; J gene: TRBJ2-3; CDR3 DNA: TGCGCCAGTAACGCGGGAGGAGATACGCAGTATTTT; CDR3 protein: CASNAGGDTQYF
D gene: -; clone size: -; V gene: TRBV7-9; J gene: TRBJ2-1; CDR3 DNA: TGTTCCAGCACCCAAGGGGGCCTAGCGATCAACTACAATGAGCAGTTCTTC; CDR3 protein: CSSTQGGLAINYNEQFF
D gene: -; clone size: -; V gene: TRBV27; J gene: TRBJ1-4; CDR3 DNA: TGTGCCAGCAGTTTATTGGGAGGCGGTGAAAAACTGTTTTTT; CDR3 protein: CASSLLGGGEKLFF
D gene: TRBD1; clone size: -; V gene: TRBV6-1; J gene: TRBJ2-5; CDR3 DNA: TGTGCCAGCGGAGAGGGGGCCCGGGAGACCCAGTACTTC; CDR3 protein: CASGEGARETQYF
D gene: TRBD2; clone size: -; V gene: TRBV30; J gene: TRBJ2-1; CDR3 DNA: TGTGCCTGGATGAGGGGAACTAGCGGGTCCTACAATGAGCAGTTCTTC; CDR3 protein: CAWMRGTSGSYNEQFF
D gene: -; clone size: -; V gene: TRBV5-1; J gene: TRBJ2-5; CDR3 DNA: TGCGCCAGCAGCCGGTGGCAGCGGTCTGGGGAGACCCAGTACTTC; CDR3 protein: CASSRWQRSGETQYF
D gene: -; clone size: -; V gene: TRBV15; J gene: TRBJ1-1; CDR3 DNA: TGTGCCACCAGCAGAGAGAGACAGCAGAACACTGAAGCTTTCTTT; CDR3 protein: CATSRERQQNTEAFF
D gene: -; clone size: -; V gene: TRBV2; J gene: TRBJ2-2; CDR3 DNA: TGTGCCAGCAATATGGAGGAGAGGGTCACCGGGGAGCTGTTTTTT; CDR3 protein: CASNMEERVTGELFF
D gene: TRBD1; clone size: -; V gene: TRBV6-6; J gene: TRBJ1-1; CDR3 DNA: TGTGCCAGCGTCGACAGGGGGACTGAAGCTTTCTTT; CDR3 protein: CASVDRGTEAFF
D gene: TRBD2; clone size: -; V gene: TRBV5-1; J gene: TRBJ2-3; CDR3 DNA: TGCGCCAGCGACTGGGCTAGCGGGAGCGATACGCAGTATTTT; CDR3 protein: CASDWASGSDTQYF
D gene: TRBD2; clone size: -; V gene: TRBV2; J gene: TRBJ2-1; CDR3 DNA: TGTGCCAGCAGTGAACAAGGACTAGCGGACAATGAGCAGTTCTTC; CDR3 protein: CASSEQGLADNEQFF
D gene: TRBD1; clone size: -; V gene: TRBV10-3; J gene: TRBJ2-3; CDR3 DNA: TGTGCCATCAGTGGACAGGGTTTCACAGATACGCAGTATTTT; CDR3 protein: CAISGQGFTDTQYF
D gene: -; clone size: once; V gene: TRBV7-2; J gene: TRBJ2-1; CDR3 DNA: TGTGCCGTCGCTAGGGAGATCTACAATGAGCAGTTCTTC; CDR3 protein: CAVAREIYNEQFF
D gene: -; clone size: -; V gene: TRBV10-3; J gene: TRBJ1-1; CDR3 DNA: TGTGCCATCAATTCAAGGGGGACTGAAGCTTTCTTT; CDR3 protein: CAINSRGTEAFF
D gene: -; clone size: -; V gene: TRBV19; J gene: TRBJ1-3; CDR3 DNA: TGTGCCAGTAGTGCGGGAGGGACCTCTGGAAACACCATATATTTT; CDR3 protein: CASSAGGTSGNTIYF
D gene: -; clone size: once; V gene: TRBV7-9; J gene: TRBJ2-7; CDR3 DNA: TGTGCCAGCACTCTGGGGGGGGCATTGATGTACGAGCAGTACTTC; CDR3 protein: CASTLGGALMYEQYF
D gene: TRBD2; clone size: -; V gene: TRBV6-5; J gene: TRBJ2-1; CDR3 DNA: TGTGCCAGCAGTTACTCAGGGACTAGCGGGATAGGTGAGCAGTTCTTC; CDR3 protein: CASSYSGTSGIGEQFF
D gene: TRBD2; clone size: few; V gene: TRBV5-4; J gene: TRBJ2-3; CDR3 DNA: TGTGCCAGCAGCCTCCTAGCGGGAGGGCCTGGAGATACGCAGTATTTT; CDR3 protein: CASSLLAGGPGDTQYF
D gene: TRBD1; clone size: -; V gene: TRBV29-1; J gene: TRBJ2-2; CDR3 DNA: TGCAGCGTTGGAGGACAGGGAACCGGGGAGCTGTTTTTT; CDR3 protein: CSVGGQGTGELFF
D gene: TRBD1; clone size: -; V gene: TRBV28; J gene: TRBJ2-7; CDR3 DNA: TGTGCCAGCAGTGCCTCGGACAGGGTCGCGCAGTACTTC; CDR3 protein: CASSASDRVAQYF
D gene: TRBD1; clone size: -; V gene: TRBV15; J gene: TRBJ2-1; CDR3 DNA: TGTGCCACCAGCAACGGCGACAGGGGTTCCTACAATGAGCAGTTCTTC; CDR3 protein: CATSNGDRGSYNEQFF
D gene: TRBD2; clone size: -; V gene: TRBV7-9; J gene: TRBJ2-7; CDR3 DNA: TGTGCCAGCGGGACCCGTCGTGGGGGCGGACTAGCGGGGACCTACGAGCAGTACTTC; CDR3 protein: CASGTRRGGGLAGTYEQYF
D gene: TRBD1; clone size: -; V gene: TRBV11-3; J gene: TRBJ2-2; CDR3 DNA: TGTGCCAGCAGCCAGGGGGCGGGAACCGGGGAGCTGTTTTTT; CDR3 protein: CASSQGAGTGELFF
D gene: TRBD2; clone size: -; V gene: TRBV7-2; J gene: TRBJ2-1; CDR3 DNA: TGTGCCAGCAGCTTAACTAGCGGGAGCTCTTGGAACAATGAGCAGTTCTTC; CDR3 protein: CASSLTSGSSWNNEQFF
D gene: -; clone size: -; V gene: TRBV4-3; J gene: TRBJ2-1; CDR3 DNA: TGCGCCAGCAGCCAAGCCCTACAGAGCAATGAGCAGTTCTTC; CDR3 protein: CASSQALQSNEQFF
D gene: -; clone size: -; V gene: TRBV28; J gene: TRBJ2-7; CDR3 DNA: TGTGCCAGCAGTTCTTCAGGGGCTGGACCCTACGAGCAGTACTTC; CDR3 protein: CASSSSGAGPYEQYF
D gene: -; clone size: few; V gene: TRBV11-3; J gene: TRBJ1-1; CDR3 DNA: TGTGCCAGCAGCTTAGAGACGGGTGCAGGGGCCTCTGGCACTGAAGCTTTCTTT; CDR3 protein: CASSLETGAGASGTEAFF